What follows is one TCR beta chain and its context. Its antigen is not known. The PCR ran on 60 Vbeta and 13 Jbeta primers. TCRdb's copy holds only in-frame clones and misses some; the assay was immunoSEQ multiplex PCR. The data show over 50,000 clones, 77% seen once. The sample is drawn from a study of cytomegalovirus exposure and HLA in healthy donors. The CDR3 totals 17 residues. Overall study results and limits: The study listed under 200 cytomegalovirus-associated TCR beta chains. An assumption of roughly uniform sequencing depth across donors underlay the presence/absence analyses. Sequencing likely caused a cluster of highly shared sequence variants.

Sequenced material: PBMCs. The gene calls are TRBV21-1 and TRBJ1-5; TRBD1, the D gene given by the table, was not confirmed from the DNA. TRBV21-1 is a recognized pseudogene. This TCR derives from a female donor in good health and CMV-seronegative. The CDR3 spells CASTFPGQGYSNQPQHF. The CDR3 nucleotides read TGTGCCAGCACCTTCCCGGGACAGGGCTATAGCAATCAGCCCCAGCATTTT.